What follows are 9 T cell receptor beta chains derived from one specimen sequenced in a study of blood T cell repertoires in COVID-19. TCRdb's copy holds only in-frame clones and misses some; the assay was immunoSEQ multiplex PCR. The profile covers a few hundred thousand clones, with approximately 89% appearing a single time and roughly 3.9% taken by the ten largest. Sequencing used peripheral blood. These receptors originate from a woman aged 60-70 years with COVID-19, enrolled during active disease.

The chain has TRBV5-6 and TRBJ1-6; 9 nucleotides line up with TRBD1. The V gene's germline CDR1 is SGHDT and CDR2 YYEEEE. After removal of 2 bases from V and 8 bases from J, the junction contained 5 bases not matched to a gene. This CDR3 has 15 amino acids. The CDR3 coding sequence is TGTGCCAGCAGCTTCCGGGACAGGGAATATTCACCCCTCCACTTT. It is translated as CASSFRDREYSPLHF.

The gene calls are TRBV28 and TRBJ2-5; D is uncertain. Germline CDR1 is MDHEN and CDR2 is SYDVKM. CDR3 length: 15 amino acids. V was shortened by 5 bases and J by 0 bases, with 13 bases between the two germline ends. This CDR3 reads CASSPPVNYQETQYF. The CDR3, as DNA: TGTGCCAGCAGTCCCCCTGTTAATTACCAAGAGACCCAGTACTTC.

CDR3 nucleotides: TGTGCCAGCAGTGAATCGGGGGATCAGCCCCAGCATTTT. Its translation: CASSESGDQPQHF. V gene TRBV6-1 combines with J gene TRBJ1-5, with D maybe TRBD1 (5 bases). Trimming cost V 2 bases and J 5 bases, with 7 bases left between them. This CDR3 spans 13 amino acids. Germline V gene data show CDR1 as MNHNS and CDR2 as SASEGT.

V is TRBV6-4 and J is TRBJ1-1; D is unresolved. In germline, CDR1 is MRHNA, CDR2 SNTAGT. The CDR3 sequence is 16 residues long. V lost 4 bases and J 0 bases, leaving 15 bases between the germline ends. CDR3 DNA: TGTGCCAGCAGTGGACCTAATACAGAGATGAACACTGAAGCTTTCTTT. Translation: CASSGPNTEMNTEAFF.

This clone appeared once. The chain is built from TRBV2 and TRBJ1-2; 8 bases agree with TRBD1. The CDR3 runs to 15 residues. Germline V CDR1 and CDR2: SNHLY, FYNNEI. The trim removed 3 bases at V and 6 bases at J, leaving 9 bases unmatched. The CDR3 nucleotides are TGTGCCAGCAGTGATCAGGGGGCGGTTGAGAATGGCTACACCTTC. It codes for CASSDQGAVENGYTF.

The rearrangement uses TRBV7-8 and TRBJ1-4, with 8 bases that match TRBD1. From germline, CDR1 is SGHVS and CDR2 FQNEAQ. J lost 8 bases, V lost 0 bases, and 8 bases had no gene match. This CDR3 has 16 amino acids. This CDR3 is CASSLATQGAREKLFF. The DNA for the CDR3 is TGTGCCAGCAGCTTAGCGACCCAGGGGGCGAGAGAAAAACTGTTTTTT. The variable domain in full, completed from reference TRBV7-8 and TRBJ1-4, reads GAGVSQSPRYKVAKRGQDVALRCDPISGHVSLFWYQQALGQGPEFLTYFQNEAQLDKSGLPSDRFFAERPEGSVSTLKIQRTQQEDSAVYLCASSLATQGAREKLFFGSGTQLSVL.

The genes are TRBV2 and TRBJ1-5; 9 bases agree with TRBD1. Trimming took 2 bases from V and 7 from J; bases not matched to a gene: 6. The CDR3 runs 15 residues. Germline V gene lookup returns CDR1 SNHLY and CDR2 FYNNEI. The CDR3 loop is CASSEMGQGYQPQHF. CDR3 in DNA: TGTGCCAGCAGTGAAATGGGACAGGGTTACCAGCCCCAGCATTTT.

The V gene is TRBV11-2, the J gene TRBJ1-5; possible D gene TRBD1, 5 bases. The V end was cut by 2 bases, the J end by 6 bases, with 11 bases between. Germline V lookup: CDR1 SGHAT, CDR2 FQNNGV. CDR3 length: 14 amino acids. CDR3 in DNA: TGTGCCAGCAGCTTAAGGCAGGGTGGTCAGCCCCAGCATTTT. Translated: CASSLRQGGQPQHF.

The chain joins TRBV6-5 to TRBJ2-7; D gene ambiguous. The CDR3 contains 14 residues. Trimming took off 7 bases at V and 7 bases at J, with 20 bases between the two ends. The germline CDR1 and CDR2 sequences are MNHEY and SVGAGI. CDR3 bases: TGTGCCAGCACCCAGAATGGGTCACCCAGGGAGCAGTACTTC. The encoded protein is CASTQNGSPREQYF.